This TCR beta chain was recovered during a study of blood T cell repertoires in COVID-19 (dated by TCRdb to the early 2020s). With regard to the full study: Collaborator samples came from the United States, Italy and Spain and covered acute and convalescent phases of COVID-19. The material from the prospective study consisted of cDNA or gDNA derived from T cells, B-cell-depleted T cells, or PBMCs. Deeply sampled blood TCRbeta repertoires from subjects exposed to, actively infected with, or recovered from COVID-19 were included in the dataset. The repertoires were released in a freely available public database intended as a resource for research on the immune response to SARS-CoV-2. The samples were drawn from the first 160 participants of the ongoing ImmuneRACE study and from about 1,200 subjects provided by 6 global collaborators. Nearly every sample came with metadata listing a de-identified subject ID, COVID-19 status, age in years and sex. HLA class I and class II types, where available, came from metadata supplied by the sample provider rather than from assay-based typing. What the study reported, not specific to this receptor: The amount of clinical and demographic metadata varied by source and participant and was provided uncurated.

On this clone itself: Its binding antigen is unknown. No base qualities exist here, and no much larger clone lies one base off it.

CDR1 is given as SGHNT and CDR2 as YENEEA, both from the germline V gene. The CDR3 holds 13 amino acids from the cysteine to the phenylalanine. Of the read, only the CDR3 DNA is kept; its 39 bases are in frame from base 1. Trimming takes 5 bases from V and 0 bases from J, and the germline ends sit 7 bases apart. The immunoSEQ Assay, a bias-controlled multiplex PCR, was used to amplify TCRbeta CDR3 regions from genomic DNA. The authors' pipeline ran thus. Nucleated cell counts per sample were estimated from amplification of reference gene primers within the assay. Sequence reads were collapsed and filtered to measure the absolute abundance of every unique TCRbeta CDR3 rearrangement. For each sample, productive Simpson clonality was calculated as the square root of Simpson's diversity index over productive rearrangements. This is the immuneACCESS table as TCRdb keeps it, with only in-frame sequences that have V and J called. A part of the clones is gone; compared with another copy, unresolved V genes explain less than half, and the rest is unexplained. V and J calls and clone size follow that table, whereas D and trimming were derived from the DNA. The sample table contains about 96,000 clones; only one count was recorded for about 90% of them. The ten largest make up around 4.2% of the sample.

In Seattle, one collaborating source enrolled patients while the infection was active and tracked those patients longitudinally over the course of disease. Whole blood was collected in K2EDTA tubes by collaborating institutions according to the institutions' own protocols. For TCRbeta analysis, collaborator samples were shipped as frozen whole blood, as isolated PBMCs, or as DNA extracted from either sample type. Material: peripheral blood. Recombination joined TRBV11-3 with TRBJ1-2; the D gene cannot be named for sure. This receptor was taken from a human donor with COVID-19, enrolled during active disease. The donor label of this sample is uncertain. The DNA sequence is as follows: TGTGCCAGCAGCCAATTGTCTAACTATGGCTACACCTTC. This codes for CASSQLSNYGYTF.